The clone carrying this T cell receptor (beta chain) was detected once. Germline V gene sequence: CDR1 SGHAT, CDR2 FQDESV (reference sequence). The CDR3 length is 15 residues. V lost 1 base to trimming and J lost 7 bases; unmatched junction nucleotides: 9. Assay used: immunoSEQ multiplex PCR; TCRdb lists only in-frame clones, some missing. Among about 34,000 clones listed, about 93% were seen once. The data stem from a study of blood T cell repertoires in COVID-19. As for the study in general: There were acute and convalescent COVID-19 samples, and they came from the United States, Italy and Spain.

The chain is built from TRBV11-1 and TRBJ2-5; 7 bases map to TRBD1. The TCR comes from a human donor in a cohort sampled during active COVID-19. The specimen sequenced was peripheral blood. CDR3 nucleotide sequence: TGTGCCAGCAGCTTAGATTTCAGGGGGTCGGGGACCCAGTACTTC. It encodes CASSLDFRGSGTQYF.